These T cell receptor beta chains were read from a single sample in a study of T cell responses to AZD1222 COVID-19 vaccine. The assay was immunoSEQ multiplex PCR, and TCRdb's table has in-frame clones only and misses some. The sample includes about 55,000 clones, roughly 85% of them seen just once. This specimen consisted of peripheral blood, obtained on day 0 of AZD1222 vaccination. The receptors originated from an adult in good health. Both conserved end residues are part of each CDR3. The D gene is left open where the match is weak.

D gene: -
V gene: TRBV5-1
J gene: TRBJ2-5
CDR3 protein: CASSLKGGQETQYF

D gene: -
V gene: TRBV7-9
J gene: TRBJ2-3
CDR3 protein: CASRIQGFTDTQYF

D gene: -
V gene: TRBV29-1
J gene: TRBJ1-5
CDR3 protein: CRSRRYSNQPQHF

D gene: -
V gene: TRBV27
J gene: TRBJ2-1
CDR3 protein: CASSLSYSQQAYNEQFF

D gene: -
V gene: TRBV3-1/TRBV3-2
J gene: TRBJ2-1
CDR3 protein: CASSQGGAGRNEQFF

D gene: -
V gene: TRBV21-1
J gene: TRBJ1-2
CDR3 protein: CASSKGTDRGYNYGYTF

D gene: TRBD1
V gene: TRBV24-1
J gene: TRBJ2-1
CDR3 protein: CATSDHRDRAGNEQFF

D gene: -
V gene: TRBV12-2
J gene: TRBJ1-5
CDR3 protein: CASRLGQPQHF

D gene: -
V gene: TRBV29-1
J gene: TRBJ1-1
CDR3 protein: CSVLRDGMNTEAFF

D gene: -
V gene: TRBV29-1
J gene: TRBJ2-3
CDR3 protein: CSVAGQKTDTQYF

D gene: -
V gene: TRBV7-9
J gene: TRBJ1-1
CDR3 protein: CASSPRDAGEAFF

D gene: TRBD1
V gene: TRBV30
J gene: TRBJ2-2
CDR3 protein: CAWSQQGVWDTGELFF

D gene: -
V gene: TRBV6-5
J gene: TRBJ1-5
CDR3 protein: CASSPGGILTQPQHF

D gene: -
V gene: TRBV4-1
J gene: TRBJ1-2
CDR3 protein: CASSPRPAGRQDGYTF

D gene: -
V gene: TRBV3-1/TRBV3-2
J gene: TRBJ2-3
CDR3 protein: CASSPGPSTDTQYF

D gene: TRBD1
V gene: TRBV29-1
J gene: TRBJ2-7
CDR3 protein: CSVDRGQGESYEQYF

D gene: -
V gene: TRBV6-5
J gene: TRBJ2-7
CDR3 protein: CASSRPALEQYF

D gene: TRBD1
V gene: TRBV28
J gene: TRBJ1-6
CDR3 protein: CASTPRTGSNSPLHF

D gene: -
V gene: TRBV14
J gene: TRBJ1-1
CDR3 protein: CASSHPVAENTEAFF

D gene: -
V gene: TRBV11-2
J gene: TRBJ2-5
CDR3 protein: CASSLERLETQYF

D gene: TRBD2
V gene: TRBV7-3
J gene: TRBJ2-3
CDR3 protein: CASSSGLAGVDTQYF

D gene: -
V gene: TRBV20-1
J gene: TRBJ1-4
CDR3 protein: CSASWRIRTNEKLFF

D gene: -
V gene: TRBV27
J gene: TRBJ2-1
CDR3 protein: CASSLLNPRNEQFF

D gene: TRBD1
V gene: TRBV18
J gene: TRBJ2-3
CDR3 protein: CASSLRQGVGDTQYF

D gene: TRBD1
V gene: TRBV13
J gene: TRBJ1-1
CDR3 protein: CASSRTGWNTEAFF

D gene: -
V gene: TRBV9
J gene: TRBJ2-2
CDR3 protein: CASSPTGGELFF

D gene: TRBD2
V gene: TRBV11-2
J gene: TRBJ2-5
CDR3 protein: CASSFGRIETQYF

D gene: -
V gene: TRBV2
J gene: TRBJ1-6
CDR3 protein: CASTVAGNLFGSPLHF

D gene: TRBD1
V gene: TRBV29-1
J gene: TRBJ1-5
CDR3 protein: CSVSTGDMQPQHF

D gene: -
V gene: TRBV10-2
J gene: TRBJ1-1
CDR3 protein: CASSESIAANTEAFF

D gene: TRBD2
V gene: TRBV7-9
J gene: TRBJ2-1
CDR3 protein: CASSSTSGGQNEQFF